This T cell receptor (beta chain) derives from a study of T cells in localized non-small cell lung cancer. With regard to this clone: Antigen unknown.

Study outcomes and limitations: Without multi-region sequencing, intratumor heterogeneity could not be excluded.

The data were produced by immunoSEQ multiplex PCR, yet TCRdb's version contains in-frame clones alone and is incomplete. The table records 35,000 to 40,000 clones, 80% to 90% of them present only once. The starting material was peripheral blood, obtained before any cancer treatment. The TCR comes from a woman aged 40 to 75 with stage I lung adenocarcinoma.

The CDR3 DNA is TGTGCCATCAGTGACGCGCAAGGCGGGGCACTCTACGAGCAGTACTTC. Its protein is CAISDAQGGALYEQYF. The V and J genes are TRBV10-3 and TRBJ2-7; a possible D gene is TRBD2 (6 bases). The V end lost 3 bases, the J end lost 3 bases, and 18 bases lay between the germline ends. From germline, CDR1 is ENHRY and CDR2 SYGVKD. The CDR3 is 16 amino acids.